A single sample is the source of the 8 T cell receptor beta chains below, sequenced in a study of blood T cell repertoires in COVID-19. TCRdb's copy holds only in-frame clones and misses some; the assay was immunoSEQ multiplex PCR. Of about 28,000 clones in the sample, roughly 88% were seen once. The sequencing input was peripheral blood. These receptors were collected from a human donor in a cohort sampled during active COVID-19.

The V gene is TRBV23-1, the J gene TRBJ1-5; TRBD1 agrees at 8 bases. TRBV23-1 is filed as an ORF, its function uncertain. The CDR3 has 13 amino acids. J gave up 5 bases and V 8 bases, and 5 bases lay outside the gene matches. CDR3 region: CASYGQGDQPQHF. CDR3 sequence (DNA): TGCGCCAGCTATGGACAGGGAGATCAGCCCCAGCATTTT.

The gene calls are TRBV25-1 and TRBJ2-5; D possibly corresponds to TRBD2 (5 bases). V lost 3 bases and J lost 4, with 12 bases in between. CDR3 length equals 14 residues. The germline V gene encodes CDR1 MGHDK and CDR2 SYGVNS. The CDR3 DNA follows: TGTGCCAGCAGTGAGCCAGGCCGGGGAGAGACCCAGTACTTC. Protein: CASSEPGRGETQYF.

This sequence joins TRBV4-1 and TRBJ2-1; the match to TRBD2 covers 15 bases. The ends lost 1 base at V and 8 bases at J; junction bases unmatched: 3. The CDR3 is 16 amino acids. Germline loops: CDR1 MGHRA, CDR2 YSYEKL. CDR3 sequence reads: CASSQGTSGGVDEQFF. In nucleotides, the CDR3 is TGCGCCAGCAGCCAAGGGACTAGCGGGGGGGTGGATGAGCAGTTCTTC.

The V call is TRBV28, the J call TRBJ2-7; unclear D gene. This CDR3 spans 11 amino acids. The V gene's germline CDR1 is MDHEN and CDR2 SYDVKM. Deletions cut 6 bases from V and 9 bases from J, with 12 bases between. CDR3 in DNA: TGTGCCAGCAGCCCTCCGGCTAGGCAGTACTTC. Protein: CASSPPARQYF.

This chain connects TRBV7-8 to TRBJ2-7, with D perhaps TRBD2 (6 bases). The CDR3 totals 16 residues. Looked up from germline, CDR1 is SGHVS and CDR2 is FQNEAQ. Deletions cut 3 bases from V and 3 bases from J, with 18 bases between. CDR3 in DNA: TGTGCCAGCAGCTTCTTTGGAGGGACGATCGACTACGAGCAGTACTTC. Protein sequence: CASSFFGGTIDYEQYF.

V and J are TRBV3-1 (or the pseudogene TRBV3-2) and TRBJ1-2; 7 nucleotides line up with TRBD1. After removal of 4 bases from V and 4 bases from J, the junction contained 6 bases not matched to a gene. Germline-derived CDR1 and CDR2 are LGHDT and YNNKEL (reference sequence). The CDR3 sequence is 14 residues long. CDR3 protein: CASSPTGLIYGYTF. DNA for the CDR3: TGTGCCAGCAGCCCGACAGGGTTGATCTATGGCTACACCTTC.

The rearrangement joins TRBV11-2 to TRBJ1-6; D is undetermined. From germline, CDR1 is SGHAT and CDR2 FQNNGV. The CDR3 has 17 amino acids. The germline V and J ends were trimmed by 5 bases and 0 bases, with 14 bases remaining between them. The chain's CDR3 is CASSTGVMSSYNSPLHF. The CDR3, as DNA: TGTGCCAGCAGCACCGGGGTAATGAGCTCCTATAATTCACCCCTCCACTTT.

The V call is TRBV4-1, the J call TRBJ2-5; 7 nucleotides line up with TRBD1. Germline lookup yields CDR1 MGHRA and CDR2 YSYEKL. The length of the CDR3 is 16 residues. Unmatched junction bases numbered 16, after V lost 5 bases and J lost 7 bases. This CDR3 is CASSDNRGAEVSTQYF. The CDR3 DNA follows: TGCGCCAGCAGCGACAACAGGGGAGCAGAGGTATCGACCCAGTACTTC.